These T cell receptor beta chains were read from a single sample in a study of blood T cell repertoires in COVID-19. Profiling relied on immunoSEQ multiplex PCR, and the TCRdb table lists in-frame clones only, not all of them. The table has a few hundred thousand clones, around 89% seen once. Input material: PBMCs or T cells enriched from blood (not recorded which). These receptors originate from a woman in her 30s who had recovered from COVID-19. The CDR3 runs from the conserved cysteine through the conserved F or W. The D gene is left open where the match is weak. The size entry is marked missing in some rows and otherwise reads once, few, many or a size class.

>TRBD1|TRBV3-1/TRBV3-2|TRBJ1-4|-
CASSPISGGEKLFF
TGTGCCAGCAGCCCTATATCAGGGGGAGAAAAACTGTTTTTT
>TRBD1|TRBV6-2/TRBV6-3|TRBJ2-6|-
CASSKSPGQSLSGANVLTF
TGTGCCAGCAGTAAATCTCCGGGACAGAGCCTATCTGGGGCCAACGTCCTGACTTTC
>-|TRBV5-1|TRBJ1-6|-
CASSLATGKNSPLHF
TGCGCCAGCAGCTTGGCCACAGGGAAGAATTCACCCCTCCACTTT
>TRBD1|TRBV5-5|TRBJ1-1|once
CASSLLRGQGTEAFF
TGTGCCAGCAGCTTGCTACGCGGACAGGGAACTGAAGCTTTCTTT
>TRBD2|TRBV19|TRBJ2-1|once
CASSIDPASGSLFF
TGTGCCAGTAGTATAGATCCGGCTAGCGGGAGTCTGTTCTTC
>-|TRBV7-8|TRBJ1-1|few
CASSLALGMNTEAFF
TGTGCCAGCAGCTTAGCGCTAGGCATGAACACTGAAGCTTTCTTT
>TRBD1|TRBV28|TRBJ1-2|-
CASSSGQGPYGYTF
TGTGCCAGCAGTTCCGGACAGGGCCCCTATGGCTACACCTTC
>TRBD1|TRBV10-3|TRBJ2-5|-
CATGTGYTETQYF
TGTGCCACCGGGACAGGGTATACAGAGACCCAGTACTTC
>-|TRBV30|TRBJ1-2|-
CAWSVLGGIGYTF
TGTGCCTGGAGTGTACTGGGGGGTATAGGCTACACCTTC
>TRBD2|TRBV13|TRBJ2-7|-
CASSTRSSGYYEQYF
TGTGCCAGCAGCACCCGCTCTAGCGGTTACTACGAGCAGTACTTC
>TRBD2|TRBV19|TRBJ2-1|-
CASSTSGGPGDEQFF
TGTGCCAGTAGTACCTCGGGAGGGCCGGGCGATGAGCAGTTCTTC
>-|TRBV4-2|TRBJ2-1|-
CASSQDPDNEQFF
TGTGCCAGCAGCCAAGATCCGGACAATGAGCAGTTCTTC
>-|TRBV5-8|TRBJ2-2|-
CASSGGRNTGELFF
TGTGCCAGCAGTGGGGGCCGAAACACCGGGGAGCTGTTTTTT
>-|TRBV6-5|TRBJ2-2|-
CASSYSNRDTGELFF
TGTGCCAGCAGTTACTCGAACAGGGATACCGGGGAGCTGTTTTTT
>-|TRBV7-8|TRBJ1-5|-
CASSEASGNQPQHF
TGTGCCAGCAGCGAGGCTAGCGGCAATCAGCCCCAGCATTTT
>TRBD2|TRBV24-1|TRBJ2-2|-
CATSAWTSGLNTGELFF
TGTGCCACCAGTGCCTGGACTAGCGGGCTGAACACCGGGGAGCTGTTTTTT
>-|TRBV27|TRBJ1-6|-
CAIQFRGFGLSSYNSPLHF
TGTGCCATCCAATTTCGCGGTTTTGGACTCAGCTCCTATAATTCACCCCTCCACTTT
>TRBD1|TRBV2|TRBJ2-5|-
CASSILGQLVQETQYF
TGTGCCAGCAGTATACTGGGACAGCTAGTACAAGAGACCCAGTACTTC
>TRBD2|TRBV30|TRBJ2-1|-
CAWVVQLAGENEQFF
TGTGCCTGGGTGGTACAACTAGCGGGAGAAAATGAGCAGTTCTTC
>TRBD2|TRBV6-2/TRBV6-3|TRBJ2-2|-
CASSYSLLAVNTGELFF
TGTGCCAGCAGTTACTCGCTCCTAGCGGTGAACACCGGGGAGCTGTTTTTT
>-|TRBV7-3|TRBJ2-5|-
CASSPGGRDGTQYF
TGTGCCAGCAGCCCCGGCGGCCGGGATGGGACCCAGTACTTC
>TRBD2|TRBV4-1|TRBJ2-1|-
CASSQALAVARGNEQFF
TGCGCCAGCAGCCAAGCCCTAGCGGTGGCGAGGGGCAATGAGCAGTTCTTC
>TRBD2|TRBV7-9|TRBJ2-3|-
CASSLTSGRIDTQYF
TGTGCCAGCAGCTTGACTAGCGGGAGGATAGATACGCAGTATTTT
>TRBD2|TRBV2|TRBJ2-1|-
CASSESSGTNEQFF
TGTGCCAGCAGTGAGAGTAGCGGGACCAATGAGCAGTTCTTC
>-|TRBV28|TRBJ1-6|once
CASNPAGLDSPLHF
TGTGCCAGCAACCCCGCGGGGCTGGATTCACCCCTCCACTTT
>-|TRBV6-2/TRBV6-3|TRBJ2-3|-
CASSYLIHRTITDTQYF
TGTGCCAGCAGTTACCTAATACACAGGACTATCACAGATACGCAGTATTTT
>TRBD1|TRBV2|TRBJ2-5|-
CASRGGTGGLGTQYF
TGTGCCAGCAGGGGCGGGACAGGGGGCTTGGGGACCCAGTACTTC
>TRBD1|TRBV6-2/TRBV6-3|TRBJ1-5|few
CASSYNQGQGKGSRTQHF
TGTGCCAGCAGTTACAACCAGGGACAGGGGAAGGGTTCTCGGACCCAGCATTTT
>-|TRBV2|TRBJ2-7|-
CATKANYEQYF
TGTGCCACCAAAGCCAACTACGAGCAGTACTTC
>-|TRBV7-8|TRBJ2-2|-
CASSRTLNGELFF
TGTGCCAGCAGCCGGACTCTGAACGGGGAGCTGTTTTTT
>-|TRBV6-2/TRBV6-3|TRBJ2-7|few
CASSPIRVAAYEQYF
TGTGCCAGCAGTCCGATCAGGGTGGCGGCCTACGAGCAGTACTTC
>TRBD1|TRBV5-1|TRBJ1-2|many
CASSLEAGGGYTF
TGCGCCAGCAGCTTGGAGGCAGGGGGTGGCTACACCTTC
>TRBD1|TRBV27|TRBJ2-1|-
CASKIPGAGGNEQFF
TGTGCCAGCAAAATCCCCGGCGCAGGGGGCAATGAGCAGTTCTTC
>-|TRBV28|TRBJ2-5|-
CASSLLGPRETQYF
TGTGCCAGCAGTTTGTTGGGGCCCCGGGAGACCCAGTACTTC
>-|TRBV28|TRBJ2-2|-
CASSSLSRKGELFF
TGTGCCAGCAGTTCCCTGAGTAGAAAGGGGGAGCTGTTTTTT
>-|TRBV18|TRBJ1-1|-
CASSPVALNTEAFF
TGTGCCAGCTCACCTGTCGCGTTGAACACTGAAGCTTTCTTT
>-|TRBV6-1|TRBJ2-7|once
CASSEIESYEQYF
TGTGCCAGCAGTGAAATCGAGTCCTACGAGCAGTACTTC
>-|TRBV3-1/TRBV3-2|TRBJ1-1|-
CASSQVLNTEAFF
TGTGCCAGCAGCCAAGTCTTGAACACTGAAGCTTTCTTT
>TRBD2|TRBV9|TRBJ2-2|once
CASSVGPRTSGRTGELFF
TGTGCCAGCAGCGTAGGACCGAGGACTAGCGGGAGAACCGGGGAGCTGTTTTTT
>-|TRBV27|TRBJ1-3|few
CASSYRAGNTIYF
TGTGCCAGCAGTTACAGGGCAGGAAACACCATATATTTT
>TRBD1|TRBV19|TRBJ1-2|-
CASSRDRARGYTF
TGTGCCAGTAGTCGGGACAGGGCCCGGGGCTACACCTTC
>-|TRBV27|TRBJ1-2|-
CASSPTTGPLYGYTF
TGTGCCAGCAGTCCCACTACAGGGCCGCTCTATGGCTACACCTTC
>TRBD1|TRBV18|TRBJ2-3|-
CASSPGQGLIDTQYF
TGTGCCAGCTCACCGGGACAGGGGTTGATAGATACGCAGTATTTT
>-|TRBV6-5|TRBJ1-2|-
CASSYGRGKYGYTF
TGTGCCAGCAGTTACGGGAGGGGAAAGTATGGCTACACCTTC
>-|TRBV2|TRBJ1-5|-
CASRARTNTYNQPQHF
TGTGCCAGCAGAGCTAGGACAAACACTTACAATCAGCCCCAGCATTTT
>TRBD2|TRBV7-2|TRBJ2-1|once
CASSFGAGTSGRRQFF
TGTGCCAGCAGCTTTGGAGCAGGGACTAGCGGGAGGAGGCAGTTCTTC
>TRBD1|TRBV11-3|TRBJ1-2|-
CASSQIRGNYGYTF
TGTGCCAGCAGCCAAATCAGGGGGAACTATGGCTACACCTTC